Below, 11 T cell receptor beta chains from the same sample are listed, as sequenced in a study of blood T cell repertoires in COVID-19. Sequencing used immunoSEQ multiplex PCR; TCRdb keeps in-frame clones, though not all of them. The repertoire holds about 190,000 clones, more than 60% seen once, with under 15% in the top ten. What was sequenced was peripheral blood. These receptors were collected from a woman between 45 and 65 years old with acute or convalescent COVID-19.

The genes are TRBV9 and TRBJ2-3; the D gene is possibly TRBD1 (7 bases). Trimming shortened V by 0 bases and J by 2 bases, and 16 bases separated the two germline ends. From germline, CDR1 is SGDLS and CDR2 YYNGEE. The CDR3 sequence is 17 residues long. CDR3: CASSVGATGRPTDTQYF. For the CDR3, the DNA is TGTGCCAGCAGCGTAGGAGCGACAGGGAGGCCCACAGATACGCAGTATTTT.

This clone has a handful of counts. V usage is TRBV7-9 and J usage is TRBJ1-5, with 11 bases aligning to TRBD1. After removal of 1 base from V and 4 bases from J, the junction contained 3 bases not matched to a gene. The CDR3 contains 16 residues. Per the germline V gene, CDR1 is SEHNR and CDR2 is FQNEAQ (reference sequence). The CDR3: CASSLGGQGANQPQHF. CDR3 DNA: TGTGCCAGCAGCTTAGGCGGACAGGGGGCAAATCAGCCCCAGCATTTT.

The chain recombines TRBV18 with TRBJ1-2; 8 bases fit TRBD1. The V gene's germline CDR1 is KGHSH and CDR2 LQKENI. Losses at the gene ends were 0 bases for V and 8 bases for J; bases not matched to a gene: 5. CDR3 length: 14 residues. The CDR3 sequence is CASSPPDRVSGYTF. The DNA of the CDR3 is TGTGCCAGCTCACCACCGGACAGGGTTTCGGGCTACACCTTC.

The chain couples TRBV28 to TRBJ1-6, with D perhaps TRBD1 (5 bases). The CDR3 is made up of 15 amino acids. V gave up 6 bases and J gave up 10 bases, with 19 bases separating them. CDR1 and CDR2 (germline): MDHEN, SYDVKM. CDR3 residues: CASRIDRPEASPLHF. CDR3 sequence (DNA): TGTGCCAGCAGGATAGACAGACCAGAGGCATCACCCCTCCACTTT.

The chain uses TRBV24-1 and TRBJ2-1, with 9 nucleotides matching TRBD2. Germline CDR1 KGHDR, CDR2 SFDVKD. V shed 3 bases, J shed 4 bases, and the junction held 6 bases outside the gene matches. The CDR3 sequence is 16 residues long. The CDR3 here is CATSDRTSARYNEQFF. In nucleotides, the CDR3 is TGTGCCACCAGTGATCGGACTAGCGCTAGGTACAATGAGCAGTTCTTC.

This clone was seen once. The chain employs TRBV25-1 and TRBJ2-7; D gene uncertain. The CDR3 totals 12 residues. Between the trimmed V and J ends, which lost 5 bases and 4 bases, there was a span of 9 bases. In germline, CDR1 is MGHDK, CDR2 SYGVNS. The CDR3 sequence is CASSYPVYEQYF. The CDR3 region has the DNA TGTGCCAGCAGTTATCCGGTGTACGAGCAGTACTTC.

The CDR3 is CASNRITDTQYF. The CDR3, as DNA: TGTGCCAGCAATCGTATCACAGATACGCAGTATTTT. The chain recombines TRBV2 with TRBJ2-3, with D unclear. Trimming left V 7 bases short and J 2 bases short, with 7 bases between. Germline V lookup: CDR1 SNHLY, CDR2 FYNNEI. This CDR3 contains 12 residues.

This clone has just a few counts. The CDR3 reads CASRLTASTDTQYF. CDR3 sequence (DNA): TGTGCCAGCAGGTTGACAGCTAGCACAGATACGCAGTATTTT. V gene TRBV5-8 combines with J gene TRBJ2-3, with D possibly being TRBD1 (5 bases). CDR1 is SGHTS, CDR2 YDEGEE, per germline. Trimming took off 5 bases at V and 0 bases at J, with 10 bases between the two ends. The CDR3 contains 14 residues.

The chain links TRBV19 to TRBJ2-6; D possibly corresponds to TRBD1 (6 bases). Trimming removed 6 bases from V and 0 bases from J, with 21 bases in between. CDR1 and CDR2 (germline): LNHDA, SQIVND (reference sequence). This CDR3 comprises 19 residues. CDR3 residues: CASSPDGQSIFSGANVLTF. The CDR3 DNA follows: TGTGCCAGTAGCCCGGACGGACAGTCGATCTTCTCTGGGGCCAACGTCCTGACTTTC.

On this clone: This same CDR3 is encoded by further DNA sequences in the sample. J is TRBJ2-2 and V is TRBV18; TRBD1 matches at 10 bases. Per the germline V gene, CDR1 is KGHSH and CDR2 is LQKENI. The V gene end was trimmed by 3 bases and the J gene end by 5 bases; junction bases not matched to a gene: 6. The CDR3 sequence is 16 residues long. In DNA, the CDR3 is TGTGCCAGCTCACCCCCCGGGACAGGGGCGACCGGGGAGCTGTTTTTT. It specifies CASSPPGTGATGELFF.

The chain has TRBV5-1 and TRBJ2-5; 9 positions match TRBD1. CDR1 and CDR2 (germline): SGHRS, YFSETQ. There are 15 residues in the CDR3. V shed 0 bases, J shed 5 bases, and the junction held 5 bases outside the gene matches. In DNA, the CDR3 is TGCGCCAGCAGCTTGGCGGGACAGGGCGGGGAGACCCAGTACTTC. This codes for CASSLAGQGGETQYF. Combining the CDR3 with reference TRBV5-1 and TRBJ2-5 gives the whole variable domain KAGVTQTPRYLIKTRGQQVTLSCSPISGHRSVSWYQQTPGQGLQFLFEYFSETQRNKGNFPGRFSGRQFSNSRSEMNVSTLELGDSALYLCASSLAGQGGETQYFGPGTRLLVL.